These 24 T cell receptor beta chains share one sample of origin, sequenced in a study of neurological immune-mediated disorders. TCRdb reanalysed the 5' RACE reads using MiXCR and keeps one entry per CDR3 protein. The sample contains approximately 50,000 distinct CDR3 sequences, approximately 10% of which appear only once. Sequencing was carried out using PBMCs. These receptors were obtained from a man in his sixties or seventies with HTLV-1-associated myelopathy (HAM/TSP).

This clonotype was counted at least ten times. V is TRBV7-2 and J is TRBJ2-1; D is uncertain. The germline V gene has CDR1 SGHTA and CDR2 FQGNSA. Trimming took off 6 bases at V and 0 bases at J, with 9 bases between the two ends. The length of the CDR3 is 14 residues. DNA of the CDR3: TGTGCCAGCAGAGAAGATAGCTCCTACAATGAGCAGTTCTTC. Its translation is CASREDSSYNEQFF.

In this sample, this clonotype turned up many times. The rearrangement joins TRBV18 to TRBJ2-3; TRBD1 aligns across 7 bases. Per the germline V gene, CDR1 is KGHSH and CDR2 is LQKENI. The CDR3 runs to 15 residues. J was trimmed by 2 bases and V by 3 bases; bases with no gene match: 5. In DNA, the CDR3 is TGTGCCAGCTCACCCGACAGGGCCTCCACAGATACGCAGTATTTT. Translating gives CASSPDRASTDTQYF.

The chain recombines TRBV21-1 with TRBJ2-1; TRBD1 reflects the table's D call only, with no check against the DNA. TRBV21-1 is noted as a pseudogene. The CDR3 contains 17 residues. The CDR3 DNA is TGTGCCAGCCAACGCCGGGGGCGTCAGGAGGAGGGTAATGAGCAGTTCTTC. Amino acid sequence: CASQRRGRQEEGNEQFF.

At least ten counts were recorded for this clonotype. The V call is TRBV5-5, the J call TRBJ2-7, with 7 bases identical to TRBD2. CDR3 length equals 12 residues. Germline V gene sequence: CDR1 SGHKS, CDR2 YYEKEE (reference sequence). Trimming removed 3 bases from V and 3 bases from J; junction bases left unmatched: 0. CDR3 sequence (DNA): TGTGCCAGCAGCTGGGGGGGCTACGAGCAGTACTTC. As protein: CASSWGGYEQYF.

This clonotype was found many times. The V call is TRBV20-1, the J call TRBJ1-1; TRBD1 matches at 10 bases. Germline V CDR1 and CDR2: DFQATT, SNEGSKA (reference sequence). Losses at the gene ends were 4 bases for V and 7 bases for J; bases not matched to a gene: 6. This CDR3 has 13 residues. DNA for the CDR3: TGCAGTGCTACTTCGGACAGGGGGATTGAAGCTTTCTTT. Its protein is CSATSDRGIEAFF.

The rearrangement uses TRBV3-1 and TRBJ2-3; D possibly corresponds to TRBD2 (6 bases). V gave up 0 bases and J gave up 4 bases, with 8 bases separating them. In germline, CDR1 is LGHDT, CDR2 YNNKEL (reference sequence). The CDR3 contains 14 residues. The CDR3 reads CASSQDWGADTQYF. The DNA for the CDR3 is TGTGCCAGCAGCCAAGATTGGGGGGCAGATACGCAGTATTTT.

This clonotype was seen many times. The V and J genes are TRBV6-2 or TRBV6-3 and TRBJ1-5; weak D call: TRBD1 (6 bases). Germline V gives CDR1 MNHEY, CDR2 SVGEGT. This CDR3 contains 13 residues. Deletions cut 7 bases from V and 7 bases from J, with 14 bases between. The CDR3 loop is CASKRTDQQPQHF. CDR3 nucleotides: TGTGCCAGCAAACGGACAGATCAGCAGCCCCAGCATTTT.

This clonotype has a count of ten or more. The chain recombines TRBV7-2 with TRBJ2-1, with TRBD2 identical over 10 bases. Germline lookup yields CDR1 SGHTA and CDR2 FQGNSA. The CDR3 contains 15 residues. Trimming at V came to 3 bases and at J to 9 bases, leaving 8 bases not matched to a gene. The CDR3 spells CASSFASGSVGEQFF. In DNA form, the CDR3 reads TGTGCCAGCAGCTTTGCTAGCGGGAGTGTCGGTGAGCAGTTCTTC.

About this clonotype itself: The junction departs from the called germline gene at one end, perhaps through a read error. The CDR3 DNA follows: TGCAGCGTCCCGGGAGGCGGGGCTCGGGCCCACGTCCTGAATTTC. This gives the protein CSVPGGGARAHVLNF. J is TRBJ2-6 and V is TRBV29-1, with 7 bases lining up with TRBD2. Germline CDR1 is SQVTM and CDR2 is ANQGSEA. The CDR3 totals 15 residues.

Regarding this clonotype: A read error may explain this, as a much larger clone is one base away. V and J are TRBV12-3 or TRBV12-4 and TRBJ2-7; tentatively, D is TRBD1 (6 bases). Trimming left V 4 bases short and J 3 bases short, with 13 bases between. The CDR3 spans 14 residues. This CDR3 reads CASSSPLDSYEQYF. CDR3 bases: TGTGCCAGCAGTTCCCCCTTGGACAGCTACGAGCAGTACTTC.

This clonotype was picked up many times. The V gene is TRBV5-1, the J gene TRBJ1-4, with D maybe TRBD1 (5 bases). The CDR3 is made up of 15 amino acids. Trimming removed 2 bases from V and 5 bases from J, with 13 bases in between. CDR1 is SGHRS and CDR2 is YFSETQ in the germline V gene. CDR3 in amino acids: CASSFNRPTNEKLFF. The CDR3 nucleotides are TGCGCCAGCAGCTTCAACAGGCCCACCAATGAAAAACTGTTTTTT.

This clonotype has ten or more counts. The rearrangement links TRBV10-3 to TRBJ2-1, with 12 nucleotides matching TRBD2. There are 14 residues in the CDR3. The germline V gene has CDR1 ENHRY and CDR2 SYGVKD. The V and J ends lost 11 bases and 7 bases, in that order; junction bases with no gene match: 9. CDR3 protein: CAYGGTSGPNEQFF. DNA of the CDR3: TGTGCCTATGGGGGGACTAGCGGGCCTAATGAGCAGTTCTTC.

This clonotype was picked up many times. The chain carries TRBV27 and TRBJ2-1, with TRBD2 as a possible D gene (6 bases). CDR1 and CDR2 (germline): MNHEY, SMNVEV (reference sequence). This CDR3 has 13 amino acids. Trimming took 2 bases from V and 6 from J, leaving 8 bases between them. The CDR3 loop reads CASSLGGGNEQFF. The CDR3 coding sequence is TGTGCCAGCAGTTTAGGGGGAGGCAATGAGCAGTTCTTC.

Ten or more counts support this clonotype. V is TRBV29-1 and J is TRBJ2-1, with no clear D. Trimming removed 7 bases from V and 4 bases from J, with 8 bases in between. The CDR3 length is 11 residues. The germline V gene has CDR1 SQVTM and CDR2 ANQGSEA. The CDR3 region has the DNA TGCAGCGATCGAGAATACAATGAGCAGTTCTTC. Encoded protein: CSDREYNEQFF.

This clonotype was counted at least ten times. This sequence joins TRBV2 and TRBJ2-1; D gene uncertain. Germline CDR1 is SNHLY and CDR2 is FYNNEI. Trimming removed 7 bases from V and 0 bases from J, with 4 bases in between. The CDR3 sequence is 12 residues long. The CDR3 sequence is CASMSSYNEQFF. The CDR3 region has the DNA TGTGCCAGCATGAGCTCCTACAATGAGCAGTTCTTC.

This clonotype occurred many times. The rearrangement links TRBV5-1 to TRBJ2-7, with D tentatively TRBD1 or TRBD2 (5 bases each). The V gene lost 6 bases and the J gene lost 0 bases, with 13 bases spanning the gap. This CDR3 spans 14 amino acids. Germline V gives CDR1 SGHRS, CDR2 YFSETQ. The CDR3 DNA reads as TGCGCCAGCACCCGGGACCGCAGCTCCTACGAGCAGTACTTC. It yields the protein CASTRDRSSYEQYF.

At least ten counts were recorded for this clonotype. This chain links TRBV7-3 with TRBJ2-3, with 9 bases fitting TRBD2. This CDR3 comprises 14 residues. The germline V gene encodes CDR1 SGHTA and CDR2 FQGTGA. The trim removed 4 bases at V and 6 bases at J, leaving 5 bases unmatched. Here the CDR3 reads CASSSAGGGDTQYF. For the CDR3, the DNA is TGTGCCAGCAGCTCAGCGGGAGGTGGGGATACGCAGTATTTT.

This clonotype was detected ten times or more. The chain uses TRBV10-3 and TRBJ1-1, with TRBD1 matching over 8 bases. Germline CDR1 and CDR2: ENHRY and SYGVKD. This CDR3 contains 15 residues. Unmatched junction bases numbered 6, after V lost 2 bases and J lost 4 bases. The CDR3, as DNA: TGTGCCATCAGTGAGCCGCAGGGGGCGGGCACTGAAGCTTTCTTT. Its protein product is CAISEPQGAGTEAFF.

At least ten counts were recorded for this clonotype. This chain links TRBV20-1 with TRBJ1-6, with 10 bases fitting TRBD1. The CDR3 extends over 18 amino acids. V shed 0 bases, J shed 8 bases, and the junction held 13 bases outside the gene matches. Germline V lookup: CDR1 DFQATT, CDR2 SNEGSKA (reference sequence). The CDR3, as DNA: TGCAGTGCTAGAGATCCTGTGACAGGGGGCGCGATAGATTCACCCCTCCACTTT. This sequence encodes CSARDPVTGGAIDSPLHF.

This clonotype was found many times. For the CDR3, the DNA is TGCGCCAGCAGCCATCGACTAGTAGAGGGGGTAACCTACGAGCAGTACTTC. Its translation is CASSHRLVEGVTYEQYF. V gene TRBV4-1 combines with J gene TRBJ2-7; D might be TRBD1 or TRBD2, each matching 6 bases. Germline CDR1 and CDR2: MGHRA and YSYEKL. V was pared by 3 bases and J by 2 bases, with 20 bases between. This CDR3 has 17 residues.

In its sample, this clonotype was seen a few times. The gene calls are TRBV9 and TRBJ2-1, with TRBD2 identical over 10 bases. Germline assignment: CDR1 SGDLS and CDR2 YYNGEE. V lost 1 base and J lost 4; bases outside the gene matches: 8. The CDR3 consists of 17 residues. The CDR3 DNA sequence: TGTGCCAGCAGCGTACTTAGCGGGAGGACTAATTACAATGAGCAGTTCTTC. Translation gives CASSVLSGRTNYNEQFF.

This clonotype has a handful of counts. The chain carries TRBV18 and TRBJ1-1; D gene uncertain. The CDR3 is 14 amino acids. Germline loops: CDR1 KGHSH, CDR2 LQKENI. V lost 4 bases and J 1 base, leaving 10 bases between the germline ends. CDR3 DNA: TGTGCCAGCTCACTCGCGACGGGGAACACTGAAGCTTTCTTT. Encoded protein: CASSLATGNTEAFF. The entire variable domain, with the rest obtained from reference TRBV18 and TRBJ1-1, is as follows: NAGVMQNPRHLVRRRGQEARLRCSPMKGHSHVYWYRQLPEEGLKFMVYLQKENIIDESGMPKERFSAEFPKEGPSILRIQQVVRGDSAAYFCASSLATGNTEAFFGQGTRLTVV.

This clonotype has ten or more counts. The chain recombines TRBV7-9 with TRBJ2-2, with a weak D call TRBD2 (6 bases). The V end was cut by 0 bases, the J end by 3 bases, with 11 bases between. The CDR3 runs 16 residues. CDR1 and CDR2 (germline): SEHNR, FQNEAQ (reference sequence). The CDR3 DNA sequence: TGTGCCAGCAGCTTAGCTGGGCGGGGTTACACCGGGGAGCTGTTTTTT. Encoded protein: CASSLAGRGYTGELFF.

This clonotype was recorded many times. V is TRBV12-3 or TRBV12-4 and J is TRBJ2-3, with D tentatively TRBD1 (6 bases). The CDR3 is made up of 15 amino acids. Trimming took 3 bases from V and 8 from J, leaving 18 bases between them. The CDR3 here is CASSFLGTNYGTQYF. CDR3 DNA: TGTGCCAGCAGTTTTCTCGGGACAAATTACGGTACGCAGTATTTT.